The rows below give T cell receptor beta chains drawn from one sample of a study of vaccination and CD4 T cells after COVID-19. MiXCR, run by TCRdb on the PCR reads, gives a single entry per CDR3 protein. The sample includes some 14,000 distinct CDR3 sequences, approximately 21% of them seen just once. No antigen has been identified for these receptors. Sequenced: cultured CD4+ T cells from blood. Every receptor here comes from a human donor with COVID-19. Each CDR3 is given with its conserved first and last residue. A D gene is named only where the DNA matches it firmly. Only part of the rows carry a size: once, few, many, or a class if the clone is expanded.

15	TRBV15	TRBJ2-2	NA	medium-sized	TGTGCCACCAGCAGAGATGGGACAAACACCGGGGAGCTGTTTTTT	CATSRDGTNTGELFF
15	TRBV5-8	TRBJ2-3	TRBD2	NA	TGTGCCAGCACTCCGCGGGGGGGCGCTGGAGATACGCAGTATTTT	CASTPRGGAGDTQYF
14	TRBV7-2	TRBJ2-7	NA	few	TGTGCCAGCAGTCCTGAATTTGGCCCCCGCGAGCAGTACTTC	CASSPEFGPREQYF
17	TRBV12-3/TRBV12-4	TRBJ1-1	TRBD1	few	TGTGCCAGCAGCGATACCGGGACAGGGGTCACGAACACTGAAGCTTTCTTT	CASSDTGTGVTNTEAFF
14	TRBV19	TRBJ1-3	NA	NA	TGTGCCAGTGGGTCCCGGGACATTTTTGGCACCATATATTTT	CASGSRDIFGTIYF
11	TRBV19	TRBJ2-1	NA	NA	TGTGCCAGTAGTATCTACAATGAGCAGTTCTTC	CASSIYNEQFF
15	TRBV20-1	TRBJ2-7	NA	NA	TGCAGTGCTAGAGGGGGCCATAGGGGAGCCTACGAGCAGTACTTC	CSARGGHRGAYEQYF
16	TRBV20-1	TRBJ1-5	TRBD1	medium-sized	TGCAGTGCCCCCGGGACAGGGGGCAGGAGCAATCAGCCCCAGCATTTT	CSAPGTGGRSNQPQHF
15	TRBV14	TRBJ2-3	NA	few	TGTGCCAGCAGCCAAGGGAAGGGGAGCACAGATACGCAGTATTTT	CASSQGKGSTDTQYF
14	TRBV28	TRBJ1-6	TRBD1	NA	TGTGCCAGCAGTTCCAGCGGACAGGGGGGCCCCCTCCACTTT	CASSSSGQGGPLHF
16	TRBV7-9	TRBJ2-5	NA	NA	TGTGCCAGCAGCTTAGCGCAGGGGAGTAAAGCAGAGACCCAGTACTTC	CASSLAQGSKAETQYF
16	TRBV24-1	TRBJ2-3	TRBD2	few	TGTGCCACCAGTGACCCAAGTGGAGCGGGGGCAGATACGCAGTATTTT	CATSDPSGAGADTQYF
14	TRBV6-1	TRBJ1-2	NA	few	TGTGCCAGCAGAACTCTCGGGACGGGAAACGGCTACACCTTC	CASRTLGTGNGYTF
13	TRBV19	TRBJ2-7	NA	NA	TGTGCCAGTAGTATAGAATTGTGGTACGAGCAGTACTTC	CASSIELWYEQYF
11	TRBV28	TRBJ1-2	NA	NA	TGTGCCAGCAGAATACAGAGGGACTACACCTTC	CASRIQRDYTF
15	TRBV20-1	TRBJ1-5	NA	medium-sized	TGCAGTGCTAGAGCCCCCCAAGCCCCGGGGGGACCCCAGCATTTT	CSARAPQAPGGPQHF
16	TRBV7-3	TRBJ2-7	TRBD1	NA	TGTGCCAGCAGCTCCCCGAGCGCAGGGGGCGGCTACGAGCAGTACTTC	CASSSPSAGGGYEQYF
14	TRBV7-2	TRBJ1-1	NA	medium-sized	TGTGCCAGCAGCTGGAGGATTATGAACACTGAAGCTTTCTTT	CASSWRIMNTEAFF
14	TRBV6-1	TRBJ2-3	TRBD2	NA	TGTGCCAGCAGTGAGACTAGCGGGGGCAATACGCAGTATTTT	CASSETSGGNTQYF
14	TRBV6-5	TRBJ1-3	NA	few	TGTGCCAGCAGTTTCGGAGGGCCTGGAAACACCATATATTTT	CASSFGGPGNTIYF
14	TRBV2	TRBJ2-3	NA	few	TGTGCCAGCAGTGTTAAGCGGGGCACAGATACGCAGTATTTT	CASSVKRGTDTQYF
14	TRBV25-1	TRBJ1-2	NA	NA	TGTGCCAGCAGTACCCGGACAAGGCCCTATGGCTACACCTTC	CASSTRTRPYGYTF
17	TRBV4-3	TRBJ1-5	TRBD1	few	TGCGCCAGCAGCCAACTCCATACCGGGACAGACAATCAGCCCCAGCATTTT	CASSQLHTGTDNQPQHF
17	TRBV28	TRBJ2-1	TRBD2	NA	TGTGCCAGCAGTAGCGTCTGGCGGGGGAGCTCCTACAATGAGCAGTTCTTC	CASSSVWRGSSYNEQFF
17	TRBV7-8	TRBJ1-6	NA	few	TGTGCCAGCAGCTTAGATGGCAGTAGCTCCTATAATTCACCCCTCCACTTT	CASSLDGSSSYNSPLHF
17	TRBV5-1	TRBJ2-5	TRBD2	few	TGCGCCAGCAGCTGGAGCACCCCGGCTAGCGGGGCAGAGACCCAGTACTTC	CASSWSTPASGAETQYF
13	TRBV5-1	TRBJ1-5	NA	few	TGCGCCAGCAGCTTGGAAGGGGGACAGCCCCAGCATTTT	CASSLEGGQPQHF
15	TRBV5-6	TRBJ1-1	TRBD1	NA	TGTGCCAGCAGCCCAATGACAGGGGGTGGCACTGAAGCTTTCTTT	CASSPMTGGGTEAFF
14	TRBV2	TRBJ1-4	TRBD1	few	TGTGCCAGCAGAGTACAGGGGGGTGGGGAAAAACTGTTTTTT	CASRVQGGGEKLFF
18	TRBV18	TRBJ2-5	TRBD2	NA	TGTGCCAGCTCACTAGGACTAGCGGGGGGCCGCAACCAAGAGACCCAGTACTTC	CASSLGLAGGRNQETQYF
14	TRBV12-3/TRBV12-4	TRBJ1-1	NA	NA	TGTGCCAGCAGGGTAGGGGGGCGGGTGACTGAAGCTTTCTTT	CASRVGGRVTEAFF
12	TRBV15	TRBJ2-5	NA	NA	TGTGCCACCAGCAGAGAAAAATCAGCCCAGTACTTC	CATSREKSAQYF
16	TRBV7-8	TRBJ1-2	TRBD1	few	TGTGCCAGCAGCTTAGGCAAACCCAGGGGGAGCTATGGCTACACCTTC	CASSLGKPRGSYGYTF
13	TRBV30	TRBJ1-5	NA	medium-sized	TGTGCCTGGAGTAATGGAGGCGATCAGCCCCAGCATTTT	CAWSNGGDQPQHF
15	TRBV20-1	TRBJ1-5	NA	medium-sized	TGCAGTGCTAGAGATATCCGGGCGGGCAATCAGCCCCAGCATTTT	CSARDIRAGNQPQHF
18	TRBV6-1	TRBJ2-1	TRBD2	few	TGTGCCAGCAGTGTCTGGTCCGCGGGGGGGCTAAAGTACAATGAGCAGTTCTTC	CASSVWSAGGLKYNEQFF
15	TRBV4-1	TRBJ1-3	NA	NA	TGCGCCAGCAGCCAAGCGGGGGCGTCTGGAAACACCATATATTTT	CASSQAGASGNTIYF